A single sample gave rise to the 8 T cell receptor beta chains below, sequenced in a study of memory CD4+ T cells and cytomegalovirus serostatus. TCRdb's copy holds only in-frame clones and misses some; the assay was immunoSEQ multiplex PCR. The sample records around 61,000 clones, 82% being singletons. The sort gate was single viable CD3+CD4+CD8-CD45RO+ cells for memory CD4+ T cells. The specimen was memory CD4+ T cells from blood. Every receptor here comes from an adult in good health and CMV-seronegative.

This chain uses TRBV30 with TRBJ2-5; D gene ambiguous. Germline values: CDR1 GTSNPN, CDR2 SVGIG (reference sequence). The V end was cut by 3 bases, the J end by 2 bases, with 7 bases between. This CDR3 is built from 12 residues. DNA for the CDR3: TGTGCCTGGAGCCCTCTACAAGAGACCCAGTACTTC. Translating it yields CAWSPLQETQYF.

This clone was observed a few times. V usage is TRBV6-1 and J usage is TRBJ1-1, with D possibly being TRBD1 (6 bases). This CDR3 region has 13 residues. V dropped 6 bases and J dropped 5 bases, with 13 bases sitting between them. CDR1 and CDR2 from the germline V gene are MNHNS and SASEGT. For the CDR3, the DNA is TGTGCCAGCAGATTGGGGGCGCGAACTGAAGCTTTCTTT. Amino acid sequence: CASRLGARTEAFF.

The V and J genes are TRBV6-5 and TRBJ2-1, with 7 bases matching TRBD2. Germline assignment: CDR1 MNHEY and CDR2 SVGAGI. The CDR3 totals 15 residues. Losses at the gene ends were 6 bases for V and 2 bases for J; bases not matched to a gene: 7. CDR3 protein: CASRRSAGAYNEQFF. Here the CDR3 DNA reads TGTGCCAGCAGGCGTTCGGCGGGGGCCTACAATGAGCAGTTCTTC.

The V and J genes are TRBV7-6 and TRBJ1-6; D is possibly TRBD1 (5 bases). V dropped 5 bases and J dropped 7 bases, with 12 bases sitting between them. This CDR3 region has 14 residues. Germline values: CDR1 SGHVS, CDR2 FNYEAQ. The CDR3 DNA reads as TGTGCCAGCAGCGAGGTCGGGGGGAATTCACCCCTCCACTTT. Protein sequence: CASSEVGGNSPLHF.

The CDR3: CASRGTGRSSYNEQFF. CDR3 DNA: TGTGCCAGCAGAGGGACAGGACGAAGCTCCTACAATGAGCAGTTCTTC. The V gene is TRBV2, the J gene TRBJ2-1; 8 nucleotides match TRBD1. The CDR3 sequence is 16 residues long. Germline V gives CDR1 SNHLY, CDR2 FYNNEI. Trimming cost V 6 bases and J 0 bases; bases outside gene matches: 7. The full variable domain, in which reference TRBV2 and TRBJ2-1 provide the parts outside the CDR3, is EPEVTQTPSHQVTQMGQEVILRCVPISNHLYFYWYRQILGQKVEFLVSFYNNEISEKSEIFDDQFSVERPDGSNFTLKIRSTKLEDSAMYFCASRGTGRSSYNEQFFGPGTRLTVL.

In this sample, this clone turned up a few times. V usage is TRBV7-9 and J usage is TRBJ1-5; D is ambiguous. The V and J ends lost 1 base and 4 bases respectively, with 8 bases between them. The germline gives CDR1 SEHNR, CDR2 FQNEAQ (reference sequence). This CDR3 has 14 residues. In DNA form, the CDR3 reads TGTGCCAGCAGCTTAGACACGAGTAATCAGCCCCAGCATTTT. This gives the protein CASSLDTSNQPQHF.

The rearrangement uses TRBV5-1 and TRBJ1-3, with 9 bases aligning to TRBD1. V trimming: 3 bases; J trimming: 3 bases; junction bases outside the gene matches: 7. This CDR3 contains 16 residues. CDR1 is SGHRS and CDR2 is YFSETQ in the germline V gene. The CDR3 DNA follows: TGCGCCAGCAGCTCGGTGACAGGGGGTAATGGAAACACCATATATTTT. The encoded protein is CASSSVTGGNGNTIYF.

The CDR3 nucleotides are TGTGCCAGTAGGGAGTGGGGGGACAATGAGCAGTTCTTC. Its translation: CASREWGDNEQFF. The chain has TRBV19 and TRBJ2-1; maybe TRBD2 (6 bases). The CDR3 runs to 13 residues. From germline, CDR1 is LNHDA and CDR2 SQIVND (reference sequence). The V end was cut by 6 bases, the J end by 5 bases, with 11 bases between. Full variable domain (missing parts from reference TRBV19 and TRBJ2-1): DGGITQSPKYLFRKEGQNVTLSCEQNLNHDAMYWYRQDPGQGLRLIYYSQIVNDFQKGDIAEGYSVSREKKESFPLTVTSAQKNPTAFYLCASREWGDNEQFFGPGTRLTVL.